Listed below are T cell receptor beta chains from one sample, sequenced in a study of T cells in Graves' hyperthyroidism and ophthalmopathy. TCRdb analysed the multiplex PCR reads with MiXCR anew, one entry per CDR3 protein. The sample has roughly 500,000 distinct CDR3 sequences, approximately 22% seen once. The sample consisted of blood. All receptors derive from a woman aged 70-85 years with Graves' ophthalmopathy. CDR3s include the opening cysteine and the closing phenylalanine or tryptophan. D genes are given only for firm matches. Only some rows state a clone size, as once, few, many or a class for expanded clones.

CDR3 protein: CSARGTYEKLFF
CDR3 DNA: TGCAGTGCACGGGGGACGTATGAAAAACTGTTTTTT
V gene: TRBV20-1
J gene: TRBJ1-4
clone size: NA
CDR3 length: 12
D gene: NA

CDR3 protein: CASSLVSGSNTGELFF
CDR3 DNA: TGCGCCAGCAGCTTGGTAAGCGGATCGAACACCGGGGAGCTGTTTTTT
V gene: TRBV5-1
J gene: TRBJ2-2
clone size: few
CDR3 length: 16
D gene: NA

CDR3 protein: CASSSSDRSEQYF
CDR3 DNA: TGTGCCAGCAGTTCCTCGGACAGGTCCGAGCAGTACTTC
V gene: TRBV12-3/TRBV12-4
J gene: TRBJ2-7
clone size: few
CDR3 length: 13
D gene: TRBD1

CDR3 protein: CASSIQGQVNTEAFF
CDR3 DNA: TGTGCCAGTAGTATACAAGGACAGGTGAACACTGAAGCTTTCTTT
V gene: TRBV19
J gene: TRBJ1-1
clone size: NA
CDR3 length: 15
D gene: TRBD1

CDR3 protein: CASSPLAGSSYEQYF
CDR3 DNA: TGTGCCAGCAGTCCCCTAGCGGGAAGCTCCTACGAGCAGTACTTC
V gene: TRBV18
J gene: TRBJ2-7
clone size: many
CDR3 length: 15
D gene: TRBD2

CDR3 protein: CASSYGQFGGYTF
CDR3 DNA: TGTGCCAGCAGCTACGGGCAGTTCGGTGGCTACACCTTC
V gene: TRBV7-9
J gene: TRBJ1-2
clone size: few
CDR3 length: 13
D gene: NA

CDR3 protein: CASSLAPPLDQPQHF
CDR3 DNA: TGTGCCAGCAGTTTAGCGCCCCCTCTGGATCAGCCCCAGCATTTT
V gene: TRBV12-3/TRBV12-4
J gene: TRBJ1-5
clone size: few
CDR3 length: 15
D gene: NA

CDR3 protein: CASSIGVKRADQPQHF
CDR3 DNA: TGTGCCAGTAGTATAGGTGTAAAACGGGCAGATCAGCCCCAGCATTTT
V gene: TRBV19
J gene: TRBJ1-5
clone size: few
CDR3 length: 16
D gene: NA

CDR3 protein: CASSHNPTQISYEQYF
CDR3 DNA: TGTGCCAGCAGCCACAACCCTACACAAATCTCCTACGAGCAGTACTTC
V gene: TRBV6-2/TRBV6-3
J gene: TRBJ2-7
clone size: few
CDR3 length: 16
D gene: NA

CDR3 protein: CASSVNRGGEQYF
CDR3 DNA: TGTGCCAGCAGTGTTAACAGGGGCGGAGAGCAGTACTTC
V gene: TRBV2
J gene: TRBJ2-7
clone size: few
CDR3 length: 13
D gene: TRBD1

CDR3 protein: CSARDTSGSPDTQYF
CDR3 DNA: TGCAGTGCTAGAGATACTAGCGGGAGTCCAGATACGCAGTATTTT
V gene: TRBV20-1
J gene: TRBJ2-3
clone size: NA
CDR3 length: 15
D gene: TRBD2

CDR3 protein: CASSLNRKINEQYF
CDR3 DNA: TGTGCCAGTAGTCTCAACAGGAAGATCAACGAGCAGTACTTC
V gene: TRBV19
J gene: TRBJ2-7
clone size: NA
CDR3 length: 14
D gene: NA

CDR3 protein: CASSEELDGDGELFF
CDR3 DNA: TGTGCCAGCAGTGAAGAATTAGATGGGGACGGGGAGCTGTTTTTT
V gene: TRBV6-1
J gene: TRBJ2-2
clone size: NA
CDR3 length: 15
D gene: NA

CDR3 protein: CASSTGQGYTEAFF
CDR3 DNA: TGTGCCAGCAGCACCGGACAGGGTTACACTGAAGCTTTCTTT
V gene: TRBV5-6
J gene: TRBJ1-1
clone size: few
CDR3 length: 14
D gene: TRBD1

CDR3 protein: CASSLVSLAGYEQYF
CDR3 DNA: TGCGCCAGCAGCTTGGTGTCGTTAGCGGGCTACGAGCAGTACTTC
V gene: TRBV5-1
J gene: TRBJ2-7
clone size: NA
CDR3 length: 15
D gene: TRBD2

CDR3 protein: CASRLASGTDTQYF
CDR3 DNA: TGTGCCAGCAGGCTAGCGTCGGGCACAGATACGCAGTATTTT
V gene: TRBV28
J gene: TRBJ2-3
clone size: NA
CDR3 length: 14
D gene: NA

CDR3 protein: CASNRTSGRAGRETQYF
CDR3 DNA: TGTGCCAGCAATCGGACTAGCGGGAGGGCCGGTAGGGAGACCCAGTACTTC
V gene: TRBV12-3/TRBV12-4
J gene: TRBJ2-5
clone size: NA
CDR3 length: 17
D gene: TRBD2

CDR3 protein: CASSLWLCGWWVNSPLHF
CDR3 DNA: TGTGCCAGCAGCTTATGGTTGTGCGGGTGGTGGGTGAATTCACCCCTCCACTTT
V gene: TRBV7-9
J gene: TRBJ1-6
clone size: NA
CDR3 length: 18
D gene: NA

CDR3 protein: CAWSSRTNEKLFF
CDR3 DNA: TGTGCCTGGAGTAGCCGAACCAATGAAAAACTGTTTTTT
V gene: TRBV30
J gene: TRBJ1-4
clone size: NA
CDR3 length: 13
D gene: NA

CDR3 protein: CASSLGTGRRSQYF
CDR3 DNA: TGTGCCAGCAGTTTAGGGACTGGACGTAGGTCCCAGTACTTC
V gene: TRBV27
J gene: TRBJ2-5
clone size: few
CDR3 length: 14
D gene: NA

CDR3 protein: CSAPVLAGYNEQFF
CDR3 DNA: TGCAGTGCCCCTGTTTTAGCGGGTTACAATGAGCAGTTCTTC
V gene: TRBV20-1
J gene: TRBJ2-1
clone size: few
CDR3 length: 14
D gene: TRBD2

CDR3 protein: CASSLIRGSGNQPQHF
CDR3 DNA: TGTGCCAGCAGTCTTATCCGGGGCTCCGGCAATCAGCCCCAGCATTTT
V gene: TRBV28
J gene: TRBJ1-5
clone size: many
CDR3 length: 16
D gene: NA

CDR3 protein: CASSFGAPTNTGELFF
CDR3 DNA: TGCGCCAGCAGCTTCGGAGCGCCAACGAACACCGGGGAGCTGTTTTTT
V gene: TRBV5-1
J gene: TRBJ2-2
clone size: few
CDR3 length: 16
D gene: NA